Listed below are T cell receptor beta chains from one sample, sequenced in a study of blood T cell repertoires in COVID-19. Libraries were prepared by immunoSEQ multiplex PCR; TCRdb keeps only in-frame clonotypes and omits some of them. The sample has under 200,000 clones; approximately 90% are singletons. Specimen: peripheral blood. The source is a man aged 55-75 years with active or convalescent COVID-19. The CDR3 runs from the conserved cysteine through the conserved F or W. The D gene is left open where the match is weak. Clone size is stated in some rows and not others, as once, few, many or a class when expanded.

J: TRBJ2-1; size: once; V: TRBV5-4; D: TRBD1; CDR3: CASSLGQGDEQFF; DNA: TGTGCCAGCAGCCTGGGACAGGGAGATGAGCAGTTCTTC
J: TRBJ2-3; size: -; V: TRBV6-5; D: TRBD2; CDR3: CASRRTSGGADTQYF; DNA: TGTGCCAGCAGGAGGACTAGCGGGGGGGCAGATACGCAGTATTTT
J: TRBJ1-1; size: few; V: TRBV23-1; D: TRBD1; CDR3: CASSLMTGGESTEAFF; DNA: TGCGCCAGCAGTCTGATGACAGGGGGCGAATCCACTGAAGCTTTCTTT
J: TRBJ2-3; size: -; V: TRBV5-5; D: TRBD1; CDR3: CASSGQGADTQYF; DNA: TGTGCCAGCAGCGGACAGGGTGCAGATACGCAGTATTTT
J: TRBJ1-5; size: -; V: TRBV27; D: TRBD1; CDR3: CASSPGTGGDQPQHF; DNA: TGTGCCAGCAGTCCCGGGACAGGTGGGGATCAGCCCCAGCATTTT
J: TRBJ1-2; size: -; V: TRBV5-1; D: -; CDR3: CASSPSGGVYGYTF; DNA: TGCGCCAGCAGCCCATCGGGGGGTGTCTATGGCTACACCTTC
J: TRBJ1-2; size: -; V: TRBV18; D: -; CDR3: CASSPEVGTALYGYTF; DNA: TGTGCCAGCTCACCTGAGGTTGGAACGGCACTATATGGCTACACCTTC
J: TRBJ1-5; size: -; V: TRBV30; D: -; CDR3: CAWSVGANQPQHF; DNA: TGTGCCTGGAGTGTTGGGGCAAATCAGCCCCAGCATTTT
J: TRBJ1-1; size: once; V: TRBV6-1; D: TRBD1; CDR3: CASSLTGAGTEAFF; DNA: TGTGCCAGCAGTTTGACAGGGGCAGGCACTGAAGCTTTCTTT
J: TRBJ1-4; size: -; V: TRBV6-5; D: -; CDR3: CASKRTGVNEKLFF; DNA: TGTGCCAGCAAAAGAACGGGGGTTAATGAAAAACTGTTTTTT
J: TRBJ1-2; size: few; V: TRBV7-9; D: -; CDR3: CASSLSGSYGYTF; DNA: TGTGCCAGCAGCTTATCCGGGAGCTATGGCTACACCTTC
J: TRBJ1-5; size: -; V: TRBV7-4; D: TRBD1; CDR3: CASSLEPGQGPGNQPQHF; DNA: TGTGCCAGCAGCCTTGAACCGGGACAGGGGCCAGGCAATCAGCCCCAGCATTTT
J: TRBJ1-3; size: -; V: TRBV2; D: TRBD1; CDR3: CASSIQGAGNTIYF; DNA: TGTGCCAGCAGTATACAGGGGGCTGGAAACACCATATATTTT
J: TRBJ2-7; size: -; V: TRBV3-1/TRBV3-2; D: -; CDR3: CASSLAVSYEQYF; DNA: TGTGCCAGCAGCCTAGCGGTCTCCTACGAGCAGTACTTC
J: TRBJ1-5; size: -; V: TRBV27; D: -; CDR3: CASAGNSNQPQHF; DNA: TGTGCCAGTGCGGGGAATAGCAATCAGCCCCAGCATTTT
J: TRBJ2-2; size: -; V: TRBV5-6; D: -; CDR3: CASSLERGASTGELFF; DNA: TGTGCCAGCAGCTTGGAACGGGGGGCGAGCACCGGGGAGCTGTTTTTT
J: TRBJ1-5; size: -; V: TRBV7-2; D: -; CDR3: CASSLDIRVSQPQHF; DNA: TGTGCCAGCAGCTTAGATATCAGGGTAAGCCAGCCCCAGCATTTT
J: TRBJ1-5; size: -; V: TRBV6-1; D: -; CDR3: CASSEYRGQPQHF; DNA: TGTGCCAGCAGTGAATACCGAGGACAGCCCCAGCATTTT
J: TRBJ1-1; size: -; V: TRBV3-1/TRBV3-2; D: -; CDR3: CASSLSSGTEAFF; DNA: TGTGCCAGCAGCCTTTCCAGTGGTACTGAAGCTTTCTTT
J: TRBJ2-2; size: -; V: TRBV7-3; D: TRBD1; CDR3: CASSLNSQGVNTGELFF; DNA: TGTGCCAGCAGCCTCAACTCCCAGGGGGTGAACACCGGGGAGCTGTTTTTT
J: TRBJ2-7; size: -; V: TRBV25-1; D: -; CDR3: CASRQGSEQYF; DNA: TGTGCCAGCAGACAGGGTTCCGAGCAGTACTTC
J: TRBJ2-7; size: few; V: TRBV9; D: TRBD1; CDR3: CASSPGTGSYEQYF; DNA: TGTGCCAGCAGCCCCGGGACAGGGTCCTACGAGCAGTACTTC
J: TRBJ1-6; size: -; V: TRBV5-1; D: TRBD1; CDR3: CASSWGLGQGDNSPLHF; DNA: TGCGCCAGCAGCTGGGGGCTTGGACAGGGGGATAATTCACCCCTCCACTTT
J: TRBJ2-3; size: -; V: TRBV27; D: TRBD2; CDR3: CASSLSGGYSSTDTQYF; DNA: TGTGCCAGCAGTTTATCGGGGGGGTACTCTAGCACAGATACGCAGTATTTT
J: TRBJ2-1; size: once; V: TRBV20-1; D: -; CDR3: CSAKVGSEQFF; DNA: TGCAGTGCGAAAGTGGGCAGTGAGCAGTTCTTC
J: TRBJ2-7; size: -; V: TRBV6-2/TRBV6-3; D: TRBD2; CDR3: CASSYSEAGGPYEQYF; DNA: TGTGCCAGCAGTTACTCGGAGGCGGGGGGGCCGTACGAGCAGTACTTC